This T cell receptor (beta chain) was profiled in a study of cytomegalovirus exposure and HLA in healthy donors. To note about this clone: Its antigen is not known.

Use of 60 Vbeta and 13 Jbeta primers characterized the PCR. Data came from immunoSEQ multiplex PCR; TCRdb stores just in-frame clones and leaves some out. Of approximately 150,000 clones in the sample, around 75% were seen once. The study, taken as a whole, reports: Data from an earlier analysis indicated that most TCR beta V segments were productive either about 87% or about 30% of the time.

CDR3 length: 15 residues. CDR1 and CDR2 (germline): PRHDT, FYEKMQ (reference sequence). V was pared by 4 bases and J by 7 bases, with 13 bases of the junction left unmatched. Sequenced material: PBMCs. The V and J genes are TRBV13 and TRBJ2-7; TRBD2 matches 7 bases. This clonotype was sampled from a male donor in good health and CMV-seronegative. CDR3 bases: TGTGCCAGCAGCTCAACCCAAGGGAGGACTAGGGAGCAGTACTTC. Its protein product is CASSSTQGRTREQYF. Combining the CDR3 with reference TRBV13 and TRBJ2-7 gives the whole variable domain AAGVIQSPRHLIKEKRETATLKCYPIPRHDTVYWYQQGPGQDPQFLISFYEKMQSDKGSIPDRFSAQQFSDYHSELNMSSLELGDSALYFCASSSTQGRTREQYFGPGTRLTVT.